Below, 5 T cell receptor beta chains from the same sample are listed, as sequenced in a study of T cell repertoires in cytomegalovirus infection (dated by TCRdb to the late 2010s). The run used an Illumina HiSeq 1500. TCRdb trimmed public reads at Q25 via fastp, called clones via MiXCR and kept in-frame beta chains. Every entry covers one CDR3 protein and lists the most common genes and DNA from its rows. This sample has more than 650,000 distinct CDR3 sequences in its table, and approximately 40% of those were observed once. 2.5% to 3.5% of the sample belongs to the ten largest clones. Sample: PBMCs. The receptors were sampled from a human donor in good health (CMV status not recorded). Some clones in this sample may be carry-over from other donors' samples.

The rearrangement joins TRBV19 to TRBJ2-4, with D possibly matching TRBD1 (6 bases). The CDR3 runs to 16 residues. Trimming removed 0 bases from V and 3 bases from J, with 12 bases in between. Germline loops: CDR1 LNHDA, CDR2 SQIVND (reference sequence). The CDR3 sequence is CASSIEGAVGKNIQYF. CDR3 DNA: TGTGCCAGTAGTATAGAGGGGGCTGTCGGCAAAAACATTCAGTACTTC.

The chain joins TRBV27 to TRBJ1-5, with D perhaps TRBD1 (5 bases). From germline, CDR1 is MNHEY and CDR2 SMNVEV (reference sequence). Trimming took 2 bases from V and 4 from J, leaving 12 bases between them. This CDR3 is built from 15 residues. CDR3 in DNA: TGTGCCAGCAGTTTACTGTTTGGGGGGAATCAGCCCCAGCATTTT. Encoded protein: CASSLLFGGNQPQHF.

The chain has TRBV2 and TRBJ1-5; D gene unclear. Trimming shortened V by 9 bases and J by 0 bases, and 21 bases separated the two germline ends. Germline values: CDR1 SNHLY, CDR2 FYNNEI. The CDR3 runs 17 residues. CDR3 sequence (DNA): TGTGCCAGTCAAGACGGTATAAGGATCAATAGCAATCAGCCCCAGCATTTT. This sequence encodes CASQDGIRINSNQPQHF. The full variable domain, in which reference TRBV2 and TRBJ1-5 provide the parts outside the CDR3, is EPEVTQTPSHQVTQMGQEVILRCVPISNHLYFYWYRQILGQKVEFLVSFYNNEISEKSEIFDDQFSVERPDGSNFTLKIRSTKLEDSAMYFCASQDGIRINSNQPQHFGDGTRLSIL.

Concerning this clonotype: Relative to the germline gene, one junction end is altered; a read error may explain this. The chain recombines TRBV19 with TRBJ2-1, with 9 nucleotides matching TRBD2. Germline V gene data show CDR1 as LNHDA and CDR2 as SQIVND (reference sequence). The CDR3 is 13 amino acids. DNA of the CDR3: TGTGCCAGTAGTTTGGCACTTAGCGGGGGAGAGATCTTC. Translated: CASSLALSGGEIF.

This clonotype was counted only a few times. The V gene is TRBV3-1, the J gene TRBJ1-1; D is undetermined. CDR3 length equals 17 residues. The V and J ends lost 6 bases and 0 bases respectively, with 20 bases between them. Per the germline V gene, CDR1 is LGHDT and CDR2 is YNNKEL (reference sequence). DNA of the CDR3: TGTGCCAGCAGTCGTGAAATACGTATCCGTATGAACACTGAAGCTTTCTTT. It specifies CASSREIRIRMNTEAFF.